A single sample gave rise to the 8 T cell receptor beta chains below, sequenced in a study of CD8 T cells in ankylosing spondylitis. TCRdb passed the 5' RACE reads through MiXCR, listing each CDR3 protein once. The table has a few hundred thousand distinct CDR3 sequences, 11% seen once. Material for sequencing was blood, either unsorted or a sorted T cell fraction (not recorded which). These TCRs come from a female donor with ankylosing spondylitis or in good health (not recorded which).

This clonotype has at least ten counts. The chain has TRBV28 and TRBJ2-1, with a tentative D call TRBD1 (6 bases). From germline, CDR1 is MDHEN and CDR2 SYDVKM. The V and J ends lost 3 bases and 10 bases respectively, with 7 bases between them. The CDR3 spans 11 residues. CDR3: CASSFGQEQFF. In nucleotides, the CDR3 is TGTGCCAGCAGTTTCGGACAGGAGCAGTTCTTC. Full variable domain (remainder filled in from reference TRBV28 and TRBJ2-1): DVKVTQSSRYLVKRTGEKVFLECVQDMDHENMFWYRQDPGLGLRLIYFSYDVKMKEKGDIPEGYSVSREKKERFSLILESASTNQTSMYLCASSFGQEQFFGPGTRLTVL.

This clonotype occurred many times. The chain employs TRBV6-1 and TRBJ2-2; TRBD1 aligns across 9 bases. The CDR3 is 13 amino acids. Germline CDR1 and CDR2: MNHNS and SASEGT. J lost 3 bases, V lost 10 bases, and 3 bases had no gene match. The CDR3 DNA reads TGTGCCATCGGGACAGGGTACACCGGGGAGCTGTTTTTT. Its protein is CAIGTGYTGELFF.

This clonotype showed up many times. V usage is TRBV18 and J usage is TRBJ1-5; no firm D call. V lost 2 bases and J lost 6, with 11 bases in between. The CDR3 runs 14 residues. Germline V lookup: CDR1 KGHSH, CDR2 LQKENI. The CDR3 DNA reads TGTGCCAGCTCACCAGCGAGAGACGGTCAGCCCCAGCATTTT. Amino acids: CASSPARDGQPQHF.

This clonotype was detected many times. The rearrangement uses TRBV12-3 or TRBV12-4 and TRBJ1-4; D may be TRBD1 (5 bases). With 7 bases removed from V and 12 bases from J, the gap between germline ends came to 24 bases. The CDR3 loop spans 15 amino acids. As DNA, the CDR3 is TGTGCCAGCACCTCGAGCCCCTCCATAGGGGTTGAACTGTTTTTT. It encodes CASTSSPSIGVELFF.

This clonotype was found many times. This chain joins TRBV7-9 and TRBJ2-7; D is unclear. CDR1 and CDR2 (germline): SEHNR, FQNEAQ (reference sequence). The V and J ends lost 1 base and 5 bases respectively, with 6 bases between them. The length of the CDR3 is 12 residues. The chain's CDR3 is CASSLVGNEQYF. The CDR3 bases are TGTGCCAGCAGCTTAGTGGGGAACGAGCAGTACTTC.

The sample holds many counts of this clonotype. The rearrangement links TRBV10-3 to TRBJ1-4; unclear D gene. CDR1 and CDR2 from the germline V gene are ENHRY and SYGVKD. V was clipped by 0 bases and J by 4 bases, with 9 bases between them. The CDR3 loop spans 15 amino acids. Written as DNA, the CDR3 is TGTGCCATCAGTGAGTCAGTACACCATAATGAAAAACTGTTTTTT. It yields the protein CAISESVHHNEKLFF.

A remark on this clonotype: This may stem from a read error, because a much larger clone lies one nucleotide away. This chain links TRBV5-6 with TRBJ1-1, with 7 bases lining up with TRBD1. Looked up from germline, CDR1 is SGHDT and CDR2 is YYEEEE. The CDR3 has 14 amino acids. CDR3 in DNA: TGTTCCAGCAGCTTGTTCCAGGGGGGGACTGAAGCTTTCTTT. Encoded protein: CSSSLFQGGTEAFF.

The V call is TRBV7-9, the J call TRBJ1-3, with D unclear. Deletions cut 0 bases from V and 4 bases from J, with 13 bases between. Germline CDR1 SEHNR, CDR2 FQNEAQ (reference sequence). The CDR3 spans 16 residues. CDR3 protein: CASSLAGRRRGNTIYF. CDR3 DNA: TGTGCCAGCAGCTTAGCCGGCCGAAGAAGGGGAAACACCATATATTTT.